A selection of T cell receptor beta chains follows, all from one sample in a study of CXCR3-negative and CXCR3-positive naive CD8 T cells. Reanalyzing the 5' RACE reads, TCRdb keeps one entry per CDR3 protein, without DNA. The sample table sets out 100,000 to 150,000 distinct CDR3 sequences. Material: naive CXCR3- CD8+ T cells from blood. Receptor source: a human donor in good health. Some clones in this sample may be carry-over from other donors' samples. CDR3s include the opening cysteine and the closing phenylalanine or tryptophan.

j_call v_call cdr3_aa
TRBJ2-5 TRBV20-1 CSARDREGETQYF
TRBJ2-5 TRBV14 CASRRTSQETQYF
TRBJ2-1 TRBV29-1 CSVEWLSSYNEQFF
TRBJ1-1 TRBV29-1 CSVETVATEAFF
TRBJ2-7 TRBV5-5 CASSSFTYEQYF
TRBJ1-3 TRBV29-1 CSVGSGLNGNTIYF
TRBJ2-7 TRBV3-1 CASSQRMTSGDEQYF
TRBJ2-4 TRBV29-1 CSVRAEGDIQYF
TRBJ2-5 TRBV27 CASSRRDLEETQYF
TRBJ2-3 TRBV7-9 CASSHLLAGPTDTQYF
TRBJ2-5 TRBV12-3/TRBV12-4 CASTSGREETQYF
TRBJ2-7 TRBV13 CASSFGTDVYEQYF
TRBJ2-7 TRBV4-3 CASSQAYHGTNYEQYF
TRBJ2-3 TRBV5-5 CASSLVVAGSTDTQYF
TRBJ2-1 TRBV20-1 CSASLRDSRLRQFF
TRBJ2-7 TRBV29-1 CSVVQDYEQYF
TRBJ1-4 TRBV7-6 CASSLTGAEGEKLFF
TRBJ2-7 TRBV4-1 CASSQDRASGSYEQYF
TRBJ1-1 TRBV6-5 CASSYLWDPNGAFF
TRBJ2-7 TRBV29-1 CSTRTGGYEQYF